The following is a TCR beta chain sequence with its context. Its cognate antigen has yet to be identified. Per-base quality was not reported, and no clone a single base away is much larger than it. The cysteine opens and the phenylalanine closes a CDR3 of 15 amino acids. The CDR3 DNA has 45 bases and is translated from base 1. CDR1 SGHRS and CDR2 YFSETQ are derived from the germline V gene. A distance of 13 bases separates the germline ends of V and J, which lose 0 bases and 7 bases respectively. This sample was taken from a study of response to subunit inactivated influenza vaccine (dated by TCRdb to 2016 to 2018). A note on the overall study: Deep quantitative T cell receptor repertoire profiling was used in the study to track responses to a trivalent subunit inactivated influenza vaccine. Beyond this particular receptor, the publication reports: The authors proposed that each seasonal influenza vaccination may bring in only a limited number of new T cells.

This specimen's time point label, per the study, means: 45 to 50 days after influenza vaccine administration. Libraries were prepared through RT-PCR. TCRdb records Illumina HiSeq 2500 as the sequencer. Using fastp trimming at Q25 and MiXCR clonotype assembly, TCRdb reanalyzed the public sequencing data and kept in-frame beta chains. Rows merge per CDR3 protein into single entries with the most common DNA and genes. Recorded for this sample are fewer than 650,000 distinct CDR3 sequences; around 13% of them occurred a single time. Around 14% of the sample is in the top ten clones. The sequence was collected from a man aged 50 to 60 who received an inactivated influenza vaccine. Donor details come from another sample of the same person, matched by shared clones. The sample consisted of PBMCs from blood, taken about 40 days after vaccination. This sequence uses TRBV5-1 and TRBJ1-4, with no confidently assigned D gene. The DNA is as follows: TGCGCCAGCAGCTTGGAGAATACCGGGAGTGAAAAACTGTTTTTT. This yields the protein CASSLENTGSEKLFF.